This T cell receptor beta chain was documented in a study of blood T cell repertoires in COVID-19. As for the study in general: The United States, Italy and Spain supplied acute and convalescent COVID-19 samples. PBMCs, B-cell-depleted T cells, or T cells were the source of the cDNA or gDNA that made up the material.

The CDR3 has 16 residues. Trimming pared 0 bases from V and 7 bases from J, leaving 15 bases between. The germline V gene encodes CDR1 MGHRA and CDR2 YSYEKL. This table comes from immunoSEQ multiplex PCR, and its TCRdb copy is limited to in-frame clones, with some not included. The table records roughly 150,000 clones, 84% of them present only once. Those enrolled in Seattle joined during active infection and were followed longitudinally afterward. Sequences were obtained from peripheral blood. This chain connects TRBV4-1 to TRBJ1-4; D uncertain. This TCR was sampled from a woman older than 75 with COVID-19, enrolled during active disease. CDR3 in DNA: TGCGCCAGCAGCCAAGATGGCGGGCAGTGGGCTGAAAAACTGTTTTTT. Translating gives CASSQDGGQWAEKLFF.